The present T cell receptor (beta chain) was sequenced within a study of identical twins. Study conclusions and caveats: Weaker excess sharing between twins was seen in beta out-of-frame sequences.

TCRdb itself ran the 5' RACE reads through MiXCR, one entry per CDR3 protein. The repertoire holds fewer than 550,000 distinct CDR3 sequences, with nearly 15% as singletons. This clonotype turned up a few times. Antigen: not known. Trimming took off 5 bases at V and 1 base at J, with 9 bases between the two ends. CDR1 and CDR2 from the germline V gene are DFQATT and SNEGSKA (reference sequence). CDR3 size: 13 residues. The same sample was also used in a study of yellow fever vaccine responses in identical twins. From that paper: Reportedly, twins' vaccine T cell responses looked partly convergent and partly personalized.

Material for sequencing was CD4+ T cells sorted from blood. This TCR came from a woman between 18 and 30 years old in good health. The rearrangement links TRBV20-1 to TRBJ1-5; D unresolved. The CDR3: CSAGAGSNQPQHF. CDR3 nucleotides: TGCAGTGCTGGAGCGGGGAGCAATCAGCCCCAGCATTTT.